The present T cell receptor beta chain was sequenced within a study of regulatory T cells in long-lasting Graves disease. As for the study in general: Those Graves' patients who were newly diagnosed had been on antithyroid drugs under 3 months.

This clonotype was detected ten times or more. The antigen is not known. The CDR3 consists of 16 residues. With V trimmed by 5 bases and J by 4 bases, 8 bases remained unmatched. CDR1 SNHLY and CDR2 FYNNEI come from the germline V gene. General observations from the study: Under persistent disease, TRBV28, TRBJ1-2 and TRBJ2-5 were used preferentially.

Time point specified: newly diagnosed GD, antithyroid drugs for less than 3 months. The TCR library was made from RNA extracted from PBMCs. With iRepertoire HTBI primers and Arm-PCR of CDR3 regions, TCR beta libraries were built. Using its own MiXCR run on the multiplex PCR reads, TCRdb lists one record per CDR3 protein. This table has 500,000 or so distinct CDR3 sequences, about a sixth appearing once. The same specimen was also included in a second study, on T cells in Graves' hyperthyroidism and ophthalmopathy. Per that paper: Reasons for excluding patients were uncontrolled infection, other autoimmune disease, pregnancy or lactation. First-round RT-PCR of the TCR CDR3 relied on the HTBI primer set.

Source: peripheral blood mononuclear cells (PBMCs), taken at new diagnosis, from a patient treated with antithyroid drugs. V usage is TRBV2 and J usage is TRBJ2-6, with TRBD1 matching 7 bases. The TCR comes from a man in his forties or fifties with Graves disease. CDR3 DNA: TGTGCCAGCAGTCGAAATACAGGGGACGGGGCCAACGTCCTGACTTTC. Amino acids: CASSRNTGDGANVLTF.